Below are 14 T cell receptor beta chains sequenced from a single sample in a study of shared clonotypes between healthy human individuals. Sequenced by immunoSEQ multiplex PCR; TCRdb stores in-frame clones only, minus some. The sample lists 2 million to 2.5 million clones; about 90% were seen once. What was sequenced was naive CD4+ T cells from PBMCs. The subset was: CD45RA+ positively selected. These receptor sequences come from a young man in good health. Some clones in this sample may be carry-over from other donors' samples.

The chain carries TRBV6-6 and TRBJ1-1, with D possibly TRBD1 on 5 matching bases. The germline gives CDR1 MNHNY, CDR2 SVGAGI (reference sequence). The CDR3 consists of 14 residues. V was shortened by 6 bases and J by 10 bases, with 21 bases between the two germline ends. The CDR3 nucleotides read TGTGCCAGCAGAAACGGTGGCCGCGGAACAGGAGCTTTCTTT. It specifies CASRNGGRGTGAFF.

This chain links TRBV6-1 with TRBJ2-7; maybe TRBD2 (5 bases). V was trimmed by 2 bases and J by 3 bases, leaving 17 bases between them. Germline-derived CDR1 and CDR2 are MNHNS and SASEGT. The CDR3 spans 16 residues. CDR3 loop: CASSEQDGLVIYEQYF. The CDR3 DNA reads TGTGCCAGCAGTGAACAGGACGGACTGGTTATCTACGAGCAGTACTTC.

The rearrangement links TRBV25-1 to TRBJ2-2; TRBD1 agrees at 11 bases. Germline V gene sequence: CDR1 MGHDK, CDR2 SYGVNS. CDR3 length: 18 amino acids. V shed 6 bases, J shed 0 bases, and the junction held 9 bases outside the gene matches. CDR3 sequence: CASSPAGTGGPNTGELFF. CDR3 sequence (DNA): TGTGCCAGCAGCCCGGCGGGGACAGGGGGACCGAACACCGGGGAGCTGTTTTTT.

The J gene is TRBJ2-7, the V gene TRBV2; tentatively, D is TRBD1 or TRBD2 (5 bases each). With 6 bases removed from V and 0 bases from J, the gap between germline ends came to 12 bases. Germline CDR1 reads SNHLY; CDR2 reads FYNNEI. This CDR3 spans 14 amino acids. Here the CDR3 reads CASRSRGASYEQYF. The CDR3 DNA follows: TGTGCCAGCAGGAGTAGAGGGGCCTCCTACGAGCAGTACTTC.

This clone was detected once. The J gene is TRBJ1-2, the V gene TRBV19, with 10 positions matching TRBD1. V shed 6 bases, J shed 5 bases, and the junction held 9 bases outside the gene matches. The CDR3 sequence is 15 residues long. The germline gives CDR1 LNHDA, CDR2 SQIVND (reference sequence). The DNA for the CDR3 is TGTGCCAGTAGCGGGGGACAGGGGAAAGGATATGGCTACACCTTC. It translates to CASSGGQGKGYGYTF.

This chain connects TRBV19 to TRBJ1-5; D is perhaps TRBD1 (5 bases). Germline CDR1 reads LNHDA; CDR2 reads SQIVND (reference sequence). V was clipped by 5 bases and J by 0 bases, with 11 bases between them. The length of the CDR3 is 15 residues. The CDR3 DNA reads as TGTGCCAGTAGTGTGGGACGGAATAGCAATCAGCCCCAGCATTTT. Its protein product is CASSVGRNSNQPQHF.

V usage is TRBV7-9 and J usage is TRBJ1-4; D unclear. The CDR3 contains 18 residues. V lost 0 bases to trimming and J lost 0 bases, with 14 bases between them. Germline-derived CDR1 and CDR2 are SEHNR and FQNEAQ (reference sequence). CDR3 loop: CASSLAGGVAATNEKLFF. The CDR3 nucleotides read TGTGCCAGCAGCTTAGCGGGTGGGGTCGCCGCAACTAATGAAAAACTGTTTTTT.

The chain couples TRBV19 to TRBJ2-2; tentatively, D is TRBD2 (5 bases). The germline CDR1 and CDR2 sequences are LNHDA and SQIVND (reference sequence). The germline V and J ends were trimmed by 3 bases and 2 bases, with 10 bases remaining between them. The CDR3 length is 15 residues. The CDR3 coding sequence is TGTGCCAGTAGTATGGAGGCTTCTAACACCGGGGAGCTGTTTTTT. Protein sequence: CASSMEASNTGELFF.

To note about this clone: Other DNA sequences in the sample encode the same CDR3. The chain recombines TRBV6-5 with TRBJ2-7; D call uncertain. Germline values: CDR1 MNHEY, CDR2 SVGAGI. Trimming removed 4 bases at V and 7 bases at J, with 11 bases between. The CDR3 runs to 12 residues. The CDR3 nucleotides read TGTGCCAGCAGTTCGTCTTGGGGTGAGCAGTACTTC. Its translation is CASSSSWGEQYF.

The chain has TRBV9 and TRBJ2-3; maybe TRBD1 (5 bases). There are 14 residues in the CDR3. Trimming removed 1 base at V and 6 bases at J, with 12 bases between. Germline V gene data show CDR1 as SGDLS and CDR2 as YYNGEE. The CDR3 DNA reads TGTGCCAGCAGCGTATTATGGAAGGGGGATACGCAGTATTTT. Translating gives CASSVLWKGDTQYF.

V gene TRBV19 combines with J gene TRBJ2-5, with 11 positions matching TRBD1. Germline CDR1 and CDR2: LNHDA and SQIVND (reference sequence). The CDR3 consists of 15 residues. V was clipped by 7 bases and J by 5 bases; unmatched bases: 9. DNA of the CDR3: TGTGCCAGTAAAAGGACAGGGGGCTTGGTGGAGACCCAGTACTTC. This translates into CASKRTGGLVETQYF.

The chain's CDR3 is CASSSQGPNEQYF. The CDR3 DNA sequence: TGTGCCAGCAGTAGTCAAGGGCCGAACGAGCAGTACTTC. The rearrangement joins TRBV28 to TRBJ2-7; D is uncertain. Trimming removed 5 bases from V and 5 bases from J, with 13 bases in between. The CDR3 sequence is 13 residues long. Germline V gene lookup returns CDR1 MDHEN and CDR2 SYDVKM.

This sequence joins TRBV9 and TRBJ2-5; TRBD2 is a possible D gene (7 bases). Trimming removed 6 bases from V and 2 bases from J, with 14 bases in between. Germline V CDR1 and CDR2: SGDLS, YYNGEE. CDR3 length: 14 amino acids. Here the CDR3 DNA reads TGTGCCAGCACTCTAGGGGGGGGTCAAGAGACCCAGTACTTC. Its translation: CASTLGGGQETQYF.

The chain recombines TRBV4-3 with TRBJ2-7, with 9 bases lining up with TRBD1. Trimming took 3 bases from V and 2 from J; bases not matched to a gene: 8. The germline CDR1 and CDR2 sequences are LGHNA and YSLEER. The CDR3 has 16 residues. The DNA for the CDR3 is TGCGCCAGCAGCCATACGGTCGGGACAGGGCCCTACGAGCAGTACTTC. Its protein is CASSHTVGTGPYEQYF.